The rows below give T cell receptor beta chains drawn from one sample of a study of cytomegalovirus exposure and HLA in healthy donors. Sequencing used immunoSEQ multiplex PCR; TCRdb keeps in-frame clones, though not all of them. The sample holds about 140,000 clones, 80% seen once. The sample comprised PBMCs. Receptors were obtained from a man aged 45-60 years in good health and CMV-seronegative. The CDR3 runs from the conserved cysteine through the conserved F or W. The D gene is left open where the match is weak. The listing skips clone size in some rows; elsewhere it reads once, few, many or a size class.

size: .
V: TRBV10-1
D: .
J: TRBJ1-1
DNA: TGCGCCAGCAGTGAGTCGTACGGGGTTGGTGAAGCTTTCTTT
CDR3: CASSESYGVGEAFF

size: .
V: TRBV25-1
D: .
J: TRBJ2-2
DNA: TGTGCCAGCAGTGGGGGGCTGGGCACCGGGGAGCTGTTTTTT
CDR3: CASSGGLGTGELFF

size: .
V: TRBV30
D: .
J: TRBJ2-2
DNA: TGTGCCTGGAAAACCGGGATCCTGAACACCGGGGAGCTGTTTTTT
CDR3: CAWKTGILNTGELFF

size: .
V: TRBV30
D: TRBD1
J: TRBJ2-4
DNA: TGTGCCTGGAGTCAGGGACAGGGGGAGACTGTTCAGTACTTC
CDR3: CAWSQGQGETVQYF

size: .
V: TRBV5-8
D: .
J: TRBJ2-7
DNA: TGTGCCAGCAGCCGCCCGGACTGGACCACCTACGAGCAGTACTTC
CDR3: CASSRPDWTTYEQYF

size: .
V: TRBV5-1
D: .
J: TRBJ2-3
DNA: TGCGCCAGCAGCGGCAGGGCCGAAGATACGCAGTATTTT
CDR3: CASSGRAEDTQYF

size: .
V: TRBV29-1
D: .
J: TRBJ2-2
DNA: TGCAGCGTTCCAGGGGAGTGGAACGCCGGGGAGCTGTTTTTT
CDR3: CSVPGEWNAGELFF

size: .
V: TRBV28
D: .
J: TRBJ1-1
DNA: TGTGCCAGCACCAAAAACAGGGTTTCTGAAGCTTTCTTT
CDR3: CASTKNRVSEAFF

size: .
V: TRBV11-2
D: TRBD2
J: TRBJ2-3
DNA: TGTGCCAGCAGCTTAGCCATGCGGGGGGCTCACACAGATACGCAGTATTTT
CDR3: CASSLAMRGAHTDTQYF

size: .
V: TRBV29-1
D: .
J: TRBJ1-1
DNA: TGCAGCGTTGCCCACTCAGAAGCTTTCTTT
CDR3: CSVAHSEAFF

size: .
V: TRBV10-1
D: TRBD2
J: TRBJ2-2
DNA: TGCGCCAGCGCCAGACTAGCGGGGTCGCCGGAGCTGTTTTTT
CDR3: CASARLAGSPELFF

size: .
V: TRBV9
D: .
J: TRBJ2-2
DNA: TGTGCCAGCAGCTTACAGGGTAGCGCCGGGGAGCTGTTTTTT
CDR3: CASSLQGSAGELFF

size: few
V: TRBV14
D: .
J: TRBJ2-7
DNA: TGTGCCAGCAGCTCGGAGCTACAATTCTACGAGCAGTACTTC
CDR3: CASSSELQFYEQYF

size: .
V: TRBV28
D: TRBD2
J: TRBJ2-7
DNA: TGTGCCAGCAGTTTGAGGAGCGGGAGGTATGAGCAGTACTTC
CDR3: CASSLRSGRYEQYF

size: .
V: TRBV2
D: .
J: TRBJ2-5
DNA: TGTGCCAGCAAGACAAGACAGGCCCAAGAGACCCAGTACTTC
CDR3: CASKTRQAQETQYF

size: few
V: TRBV7-8
D: .
J: TRBJ1-4
DNA: TGTGCCAGCAGCTTAGAAGAGGGTAGGGAAAAACTGTTTTTT
CDR3: CASSLEEGREKLFF

size: .
V: TRBV5-1
D: .
J: TRBJ1-4
DNA: TGCGCCAGCAGCTTGAATCCGGCGGGGGTGGGTAATGAAAAACTGTTTTTT
CDR3: CASSLNPAGVGNEKLFF

size: .
V: TRBV4-2
D: .
J: TRBJ2-7
DNA: TGTGCCAGCAGCCAAGAATGGAGGCAGCTAAGCTACGAGCAGTACTTC
CDR3: CASSQEWRQLSYEQYF

size: .
V: TRBV11-2
D: .
J: TRBJ2-7
DNA: TGTGCCAGCAGCTTCAGTACCTACGAGCAGTACTTC
CDR3: CASSFSTYEQYF

size: .
V: TRBV11-2
D: TRBD2
J: TRBJ2-1
DNA: TGTGCCAGCAGCTTACTCCTAGCGGGGGCGTCCTACAATGAGCAGTTCTTC
CDR3: CASSLLLAGASYNEQFF

size: once
V: TRBV5-4
D: TRBD1
J: TRBJ1-2
DNA: TGTGCCAGCAGCTTAGGGGGCAGTGAAAACTATGGCTACACCTTC
CDR3: CASSLGGSENYGYTF

size: .
V: TRBV18
D: .
J: TRBJ1-1
DNA: TGTGCCAGCTCACCACCGCGTTACAGGGTGGGGACTGAAGCTTTCTTT
CDR3: CASSPPRYRVGTEAFF

size: .
V: TRBV14
D: .
J: TRBJ2-2
DNA: TGTGCCAGCAGCCAATCGCTGGCCACCGGGGAGCTGTTTTTT
CDR3: CASSQSLATGELFF

size: .
V: TRBV6-1
D: TRBD1
J: TRBJ1-1
DNA: TGTGCCGCCCACACAGGGGGCGGCACTGAAGCTTTCTTT
CDR3: CAAHTGGGTEAFF

size: .
V: TRBV7-8
D: .
J: TRBJ2-6
DNA: TGTGCCAGCAGCTCCTATCGCGTAGGACAGTCTATTTCTGGGGCCAACGTCCTGACTTTC
CDR3: CASSSYRVGQSISGANVLTF

size: .
V: TRBV11-3
D: .
J: TRBJ1-1
DNA: TGTGCCAGCAGCTTAGGTCCAGGGGACACTGAAGCTTTCTTT
CDR3: CASSLGPGDTEAFF

size: .
V: TRBV4-1
D: .
J: TRBJ2-5
DNA: TGCGCCAGCAGTCCTCTACAGGTCCAAGAGACCCAGTACTTC
CDR3: CASSPLQVQETQYF

size: .
V: TRBV5-4
D: .
J: TRBJ2-5
DNA: TGTGCCAGCAGCTTACAGGCGGAGCAAGAGACCCAGTACTTC
CDR3: CASSLQAEQETQYF

size: .
V: TRBV30
D: TRBD1
J: TRBJ1-1
DNA: TGTGCCTGGAGCGATCCCGGGACAGGGGTGGACACTGAAGCTTTCTTT
CDR3: CAWSDPGTGVDTEAFF

size: .
V: TRBV5-4
D: TRBD1
J: TRBJ2-1
DNA: TGTGCCAGCAGCTTGGACAGGGGACATGAGCAGTTCTTC
CDR3: CASSLDRGHEQFF

size: .
V: TRBV27
D: TRBD2
J: TRBJ2-7
DNA: TGTGCCAGCAGTTCCTGGACTAGCGGGGGGGACGAGCAGTACTTC
CDR3: CASSSWTSGGDEQYF

size: .
V: TRBV4-1
D: TRBD1
J: TRBJ2-7
DNA: TGCGCCAGCAGCCAGGCCGGGACAGGTCACACCTACGAGCAGTACTTC
CDR3: CASSQAGTGHTYEQYF

size: once
V: TRBV7-8
D: .
J: TRBJ1-2
DNA: TGTGCCAGCAGCTTAGTGGCCGAAAACTATGGCTACACCTTC
CDR3: CASSLVAENYGYTF

size: few
V: TRBV7-8
D: .
J: TRBJ2-7
DNA: TGTGCCAGCAGCTTAGCGCGCAGGTTCGGCTACGAGCAGTACTTC
CDR3: CASSLARRFGYEQYF

size: .
V: TRBV5-4
D: .
J: TRBJ1-1
DNA: TGTGCCAGCAGCTCTACAGGTTTAGCAATGAACACTGAAGCTTTCTTT
CDR3: CASSSTGLAMNTEAFF

size: few
V: TRBV28
D: .
J: TRBJ1-5
DNA: TGTGCCAGCACATTTAGCAATCAGCCCCAGCATTTT
CDR3: CASTFSNQPQHF

size: few
V: TRBV11-2
D: .
J: TRBJ2-2
DNA: TGTGCCAGCAGCTTTCGGGACTCGGCCGGGGAGCTGTTTTTT
CDR3: CASSFRDSAGELFF

size: .
V: TRBV19
D: TRBD1
J: TRBJ1-2
DNA: TGTGCCAGTAGTCTTAAGACAGGGGCCTATGGCTACACCTTC
CDR3: CASSLKTGAYGYTF

size: once
V: TRBV11-3
D: TRBD1
J: TRBJ2-1
DNA: TGTGCCAGCAGCTTTGGACAGGGCGGTGAGCAGTTCTTC
CDR3: CASSFGQGGEQFF

size: .
V: TRBV7-6
D: TRBD1
J: TRBJ2-7
DNA: TGTGCCAGCAGCCCGGGGACAGGGCCCGCCTACGAGCAGTACTTC
CDR3: CASSPGTGPAYEQYF